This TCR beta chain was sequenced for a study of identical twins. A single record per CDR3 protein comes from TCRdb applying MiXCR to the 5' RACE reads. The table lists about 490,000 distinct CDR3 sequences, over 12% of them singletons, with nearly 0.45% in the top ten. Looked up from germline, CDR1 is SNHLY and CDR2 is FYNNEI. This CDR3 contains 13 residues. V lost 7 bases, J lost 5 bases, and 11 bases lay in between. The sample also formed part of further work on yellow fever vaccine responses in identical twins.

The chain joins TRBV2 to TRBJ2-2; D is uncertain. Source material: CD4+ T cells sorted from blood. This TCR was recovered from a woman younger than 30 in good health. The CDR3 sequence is CASNGRWTGELFF. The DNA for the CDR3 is TGTGCCAGCAACGGGCGTTGGACCGGGGAGCTGTTTTTT.